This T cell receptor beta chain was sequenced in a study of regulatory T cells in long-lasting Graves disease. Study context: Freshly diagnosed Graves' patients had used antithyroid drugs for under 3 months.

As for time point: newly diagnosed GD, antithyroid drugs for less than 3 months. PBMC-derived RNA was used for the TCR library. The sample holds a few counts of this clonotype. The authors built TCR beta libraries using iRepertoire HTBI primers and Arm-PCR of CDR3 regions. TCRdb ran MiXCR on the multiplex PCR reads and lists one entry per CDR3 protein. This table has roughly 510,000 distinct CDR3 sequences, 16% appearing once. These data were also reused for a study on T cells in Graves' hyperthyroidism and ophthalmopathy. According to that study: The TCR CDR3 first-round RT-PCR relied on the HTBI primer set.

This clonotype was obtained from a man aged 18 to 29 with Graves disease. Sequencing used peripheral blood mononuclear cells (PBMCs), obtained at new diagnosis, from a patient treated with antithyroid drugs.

The CDR3 region is CASRISGAGGAFF. CDR3 in DNA: TGTGCCAGCAGAATCTCAGGGGCAGGAGGTGCTTTCTTT. The gene calls are TRBV28 and TRBJ1-1, with TRBD1 as a possible D gene (6 bases). This CDR3 comprises 13 residues. V was trimmed by 6 bases and J by 11 bases, leaving 19 bases between them. Germline-derived CDR1 and CDR2 are MDHEN and SYDVKM.